This T cell receptor (beta chain) was captured in a study of cytomegalovirus exposure and HLA in healthy donors. Findings of the study overall: An analysis that came later showed most CMV-associated TCR beta chains appearing HLA-restricted. Rare TCR sequences predominated, though certain public TCRs were found in many donors. In most subjects, TCR beta sequences reportedly gave accurate predictions of HLA-A and HLA-B alleles.

Points on this clone: Its antigen is unknown.

This PCR relied on a set of 60 Vbeta primers and 13 Jbeta primers. Generated by immunoSEQ multiplex PCR, the TCRdb table keeps only in-frame clones and is missing some. The sample has about 130,000 clones, 80% seen once. CDR1 and CDR2 (germline): SGHTA, FQGNSA. This CDR3 is 13 amino acids long. J gave up 6 bases and V 4 bases, and 0 bases lay outside the gene matches. The chain carries TRBV7-2 and TRBJ2-3; the match to TRBD1 covers 11 bases. This clonotype was sampled from a woman aged 40 to 50 in good health and CMV-seronegative. The source material was PBMCs. DNA of the CDR3: TGTGCCAGCAGCTGGGACAGGGGGGATACGCAGTATTTT. The encoded protein is CASSWDRGDTQYF.